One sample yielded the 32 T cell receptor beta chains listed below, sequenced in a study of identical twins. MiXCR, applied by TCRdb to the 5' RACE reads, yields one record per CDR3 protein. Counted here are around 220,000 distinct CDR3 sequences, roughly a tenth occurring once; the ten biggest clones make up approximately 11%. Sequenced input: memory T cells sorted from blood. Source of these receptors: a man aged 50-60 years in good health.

In nucleotides, the CDR3 is TGTGCCAGCAGCTTAGGGGAAGGAAACACCATATATTTT. Amino acids: CASSLGEGNTIYF. This chain links TRBV7-9 with TRBJ1-3; D not resolved. This CDR3 is built from 13 residues. Germline CDR1 reads SEHNR; CDR2 reads FQNEAQ (reference sequence). The ends were cut back, 1 base at V and 4 bases at J, with 5 bases in the middle.

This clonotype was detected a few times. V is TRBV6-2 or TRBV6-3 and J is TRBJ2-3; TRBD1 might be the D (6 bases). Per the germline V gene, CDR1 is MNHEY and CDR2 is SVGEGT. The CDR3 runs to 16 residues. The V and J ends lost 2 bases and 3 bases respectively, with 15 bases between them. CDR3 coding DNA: TGTGCCAGCAGTTACACAGGGAACCTTGGTACAGATACGCAGTATTTT. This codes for CASSYTGNLGTDTQYF.

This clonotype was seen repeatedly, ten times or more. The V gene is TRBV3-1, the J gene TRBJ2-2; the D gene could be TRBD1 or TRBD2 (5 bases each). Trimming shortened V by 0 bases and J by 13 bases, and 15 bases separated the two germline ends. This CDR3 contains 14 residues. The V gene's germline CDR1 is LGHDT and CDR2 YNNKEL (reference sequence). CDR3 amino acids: CASSQDSRGGVLFF. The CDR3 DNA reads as TGTGCCAGCAGCCAAGATTCGAGGGGTGGCGTGCTGTTTTTT.

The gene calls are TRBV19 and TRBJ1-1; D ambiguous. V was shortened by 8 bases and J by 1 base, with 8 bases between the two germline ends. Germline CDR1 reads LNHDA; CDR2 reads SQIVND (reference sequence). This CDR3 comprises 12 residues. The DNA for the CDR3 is TGTGCCAGTGGCCCAGGGAACACTGAAGCTTTCTTT. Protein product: CASGPGNTEAFF.

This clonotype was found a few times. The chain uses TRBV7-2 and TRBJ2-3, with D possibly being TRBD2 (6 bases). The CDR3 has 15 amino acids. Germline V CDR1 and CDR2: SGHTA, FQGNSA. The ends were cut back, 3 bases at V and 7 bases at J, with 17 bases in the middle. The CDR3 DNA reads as TGTGCCAGCAGCTTTGCCGGGAGCCCGAGGTATACGCAGTATTTT. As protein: CASSFAGSPRYTQYF.

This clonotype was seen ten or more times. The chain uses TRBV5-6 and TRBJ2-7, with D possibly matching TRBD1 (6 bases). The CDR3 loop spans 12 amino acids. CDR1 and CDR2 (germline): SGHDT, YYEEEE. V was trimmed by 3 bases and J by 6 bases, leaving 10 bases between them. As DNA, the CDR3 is TGTGCCAGCAGCTGGACACAGGGCGAGCAGTACTTC. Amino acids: CASSWTQGEQYF.

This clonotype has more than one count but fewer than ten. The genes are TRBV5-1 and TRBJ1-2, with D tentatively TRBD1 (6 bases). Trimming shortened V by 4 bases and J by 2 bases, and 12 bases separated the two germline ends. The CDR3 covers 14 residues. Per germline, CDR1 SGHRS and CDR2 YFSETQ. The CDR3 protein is CASSRGGPNYGYTF. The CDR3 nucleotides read TGCGCCAGCAGCCGTGGGGGCCCCAACTATGGCTACACCTTC.

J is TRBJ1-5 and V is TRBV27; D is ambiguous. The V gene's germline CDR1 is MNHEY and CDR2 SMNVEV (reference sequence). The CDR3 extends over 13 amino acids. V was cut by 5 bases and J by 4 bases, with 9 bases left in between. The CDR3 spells CASSNERNQPQHF. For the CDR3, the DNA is TGTGCCAGCAGTAACGAACGGAATCAGCCCCAGCATTTT.

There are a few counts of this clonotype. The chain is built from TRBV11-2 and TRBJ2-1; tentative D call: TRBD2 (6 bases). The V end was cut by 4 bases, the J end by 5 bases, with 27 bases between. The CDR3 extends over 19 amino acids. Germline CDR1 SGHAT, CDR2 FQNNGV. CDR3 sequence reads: CASSWGLNTRGDWDNEQFF. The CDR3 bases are TGTGCCAGCAGCTGGGGACTCAATACTCGTGGCGACTGGGACAATGAGCAGTTCTTC.

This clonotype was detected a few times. CDR3 residues: CASSWAIQETQYF. The CDR3 DNA is TGTGCCAGCAGCTGGGCTATTCAAGAGACCCAGTACTTC. The rearrangement links TRBV11-2 to TRBJ2-5; D remains unclear. Germline lookup yields CDR1 SGHAT and CDR2 FQNNGV. The CDR3 extends over 13 amino acids. V gave up 4 bases and J gave up 2 bases, with 8 bases separating them.

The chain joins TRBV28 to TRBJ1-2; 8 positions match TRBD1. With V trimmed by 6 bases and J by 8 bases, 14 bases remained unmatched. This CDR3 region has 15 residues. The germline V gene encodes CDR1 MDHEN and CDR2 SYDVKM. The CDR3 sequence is CASRTTDRVVGGYTF. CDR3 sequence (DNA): TGTGCCAGCAGGACTACGGACAGGGTGGTGGGCGGCTACACCTTC.

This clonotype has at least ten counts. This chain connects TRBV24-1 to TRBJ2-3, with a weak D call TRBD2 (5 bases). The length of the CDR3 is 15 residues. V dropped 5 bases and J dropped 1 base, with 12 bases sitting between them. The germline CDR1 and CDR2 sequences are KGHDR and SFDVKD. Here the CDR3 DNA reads TGTGCCACCAGTGGGCTCGGAGCGGGCACAGATACGCAGTATTTT. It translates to CATSGLGAGTDTQYF.

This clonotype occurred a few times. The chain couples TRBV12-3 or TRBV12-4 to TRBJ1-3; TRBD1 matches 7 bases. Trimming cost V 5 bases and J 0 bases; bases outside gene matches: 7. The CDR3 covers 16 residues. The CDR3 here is CASSNGQGGSGNTIYF. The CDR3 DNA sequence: TGTGCCAGCAGTAATGGGCAGGGGGGCTCTGGAAACACCATATATTTT.

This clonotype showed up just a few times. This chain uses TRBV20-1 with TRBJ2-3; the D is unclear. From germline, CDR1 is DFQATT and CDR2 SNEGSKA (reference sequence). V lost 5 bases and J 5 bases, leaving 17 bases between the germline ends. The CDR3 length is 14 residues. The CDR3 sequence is CSALSFEVGDTQYF. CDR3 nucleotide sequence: TGCAGTGCTCTCTCATTCGAGGTAGGAGATACGCAGTATTTT.

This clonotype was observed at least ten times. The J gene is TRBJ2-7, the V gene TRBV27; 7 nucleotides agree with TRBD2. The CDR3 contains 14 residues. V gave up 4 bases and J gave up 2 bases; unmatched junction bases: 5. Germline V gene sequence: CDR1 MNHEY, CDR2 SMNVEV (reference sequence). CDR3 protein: CASSSSGRAYEQYF. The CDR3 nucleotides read TGTGCCAGCAGTTCTAGCGGACGAGCCTACGAGCAGTACTTC.

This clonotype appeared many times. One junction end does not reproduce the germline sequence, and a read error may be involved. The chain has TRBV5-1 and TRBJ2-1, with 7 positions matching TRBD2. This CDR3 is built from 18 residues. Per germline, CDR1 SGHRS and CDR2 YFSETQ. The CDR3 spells CASRLAGEPASSYNEQFF. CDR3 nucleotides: TGCGCCAGCAGATTGGCGGGGGAACCCGCGAGCTCCTACAATGAGCAGTTCTTC.

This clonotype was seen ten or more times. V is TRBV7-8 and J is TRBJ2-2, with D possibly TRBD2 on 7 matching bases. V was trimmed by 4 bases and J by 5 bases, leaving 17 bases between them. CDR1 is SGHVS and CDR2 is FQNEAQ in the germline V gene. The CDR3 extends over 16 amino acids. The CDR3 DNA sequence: TGTGCCAGCAGCTATCTAGGGGGGGGTCGGACCGGGGAGCTGTTTTTT. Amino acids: CASSYLGGGRTGELFF. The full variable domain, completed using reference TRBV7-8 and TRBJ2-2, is GAGVSQSPRYKVAKRGQDVALRCDPISGHVSLFWYQQALGQGPEFLTYFQNEAQLDKSGLPSDRFFAERPEGSVSTLKIQRTQQEDSAVYLCASSYLGGGRTGELFFGEGSRLTVL.

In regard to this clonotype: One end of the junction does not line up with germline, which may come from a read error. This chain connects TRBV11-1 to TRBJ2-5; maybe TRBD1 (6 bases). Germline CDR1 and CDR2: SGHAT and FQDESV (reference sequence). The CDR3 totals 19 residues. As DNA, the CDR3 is TGTGCCAGCAGCTTAGAAGGCAGGCTACGACAAAAGGGACAAGGGACCCAGTACTTC. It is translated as CASSLEGRLRQKGQGTQYF.

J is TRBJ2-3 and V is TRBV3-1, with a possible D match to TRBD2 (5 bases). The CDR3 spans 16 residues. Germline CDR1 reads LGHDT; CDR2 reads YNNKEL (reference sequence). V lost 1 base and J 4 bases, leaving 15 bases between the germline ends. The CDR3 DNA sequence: TGTGCCAGCAGCCAAGTCGGGAAAAAACTCCCAGATACGCAGTATTTT. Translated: CASSQVGKKLPDTQYF.

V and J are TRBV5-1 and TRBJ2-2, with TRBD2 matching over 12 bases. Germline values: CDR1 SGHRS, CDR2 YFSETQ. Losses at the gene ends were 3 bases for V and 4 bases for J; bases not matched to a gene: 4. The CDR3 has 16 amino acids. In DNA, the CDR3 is TGCGCCAGCAGCTCTCTAGCGGGAGGGAGCACCGGGGAGCTGTTTTTT. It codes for CASSSLAGGSTGELFF.

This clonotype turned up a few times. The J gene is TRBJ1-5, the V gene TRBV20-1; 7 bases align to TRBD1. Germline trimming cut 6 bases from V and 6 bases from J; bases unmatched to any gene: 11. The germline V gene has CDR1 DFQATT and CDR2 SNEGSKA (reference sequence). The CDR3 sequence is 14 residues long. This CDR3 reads CSAETGLPSQPQHF. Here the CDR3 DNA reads TGCAGTGCCGAGACAGGGCTCCCTAGTCAGCCCCAGCATTTT.

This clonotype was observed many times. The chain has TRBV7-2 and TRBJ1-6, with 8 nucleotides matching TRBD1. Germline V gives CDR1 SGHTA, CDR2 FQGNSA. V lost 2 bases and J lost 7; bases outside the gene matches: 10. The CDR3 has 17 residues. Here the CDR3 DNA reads TGTGCCAGCAGCTTACTCGGACAGGGTGGAAAGAATTCACCCCTCCACTTT. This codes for CASSLLGQGGKNSPLHF.

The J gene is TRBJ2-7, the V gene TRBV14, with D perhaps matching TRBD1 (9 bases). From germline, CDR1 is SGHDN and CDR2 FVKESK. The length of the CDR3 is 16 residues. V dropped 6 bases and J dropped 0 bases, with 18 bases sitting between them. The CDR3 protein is CASRRSGTGRSYEQYF. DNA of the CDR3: TGTGCCAGCAGACGTAGCGGGACAGGGCGCTCCTACGAGCAGTACTTC. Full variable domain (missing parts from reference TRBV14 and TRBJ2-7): EAGVTQFPSHSVIEKGQTVTLRCDPISGHDNLYWYRRVMGKEIKFLLHFVKESKQDESGMPNNRFLAERTGGTYSTLKVQPAELEDSGVYFCASRRSGTGRSYEQYFGPGTRLTVT.

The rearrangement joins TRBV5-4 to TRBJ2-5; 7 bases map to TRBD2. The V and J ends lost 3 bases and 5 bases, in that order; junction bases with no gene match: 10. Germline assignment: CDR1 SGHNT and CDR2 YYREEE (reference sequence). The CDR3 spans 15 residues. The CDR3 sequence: CASSSGSGGSETQYF. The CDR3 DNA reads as TGTGCCAGCAGCTCAGGCTCGGGAGGATCCGAGACCCAGTACTTC.

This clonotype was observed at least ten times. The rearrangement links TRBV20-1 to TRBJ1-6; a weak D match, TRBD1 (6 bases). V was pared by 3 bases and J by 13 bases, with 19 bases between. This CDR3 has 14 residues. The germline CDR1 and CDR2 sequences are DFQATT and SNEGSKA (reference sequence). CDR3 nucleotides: TGCAGTGCTAGGATGAGGGGGGCCTTAAGCCCCCTCCACTTT. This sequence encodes CSARMRGALSPLHF.

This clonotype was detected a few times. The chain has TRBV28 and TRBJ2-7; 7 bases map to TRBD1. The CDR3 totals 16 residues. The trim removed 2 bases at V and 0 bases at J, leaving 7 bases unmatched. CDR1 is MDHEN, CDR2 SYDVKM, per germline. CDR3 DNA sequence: TGTGCCAGCAGTTTAATAGGGGACAGAGCCTCCTACGAGCAGTACTTC. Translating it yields CASSLIGDRASYEQYF.

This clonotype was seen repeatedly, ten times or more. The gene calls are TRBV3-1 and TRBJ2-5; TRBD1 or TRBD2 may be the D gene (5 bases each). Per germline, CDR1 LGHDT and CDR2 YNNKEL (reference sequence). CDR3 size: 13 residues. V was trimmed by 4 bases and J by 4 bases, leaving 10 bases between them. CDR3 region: CASSRFGGETQYF. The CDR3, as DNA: TGTGCCAGCAGCCGATTTGGGGGAGAGACCCAGTACTTC.

The CDR3 region has the DNA TGCAGTGCTAGAGATCGACGACTAGGGGATGAGCAGTTCTTC. It codes for CSARDRRLGDEQFF. V and J are TRBV20-1 and TRBJ2-1; TRBD2 might be the D (6 bases). Germline CDR1 reads DFQATT; CDR2 reads SNEGSKA (reference sequence). The V gene lost 0 bases and the J gene lost 8 bases, with 14 bases spanning the gap. The CDR3 totals 14 residues.

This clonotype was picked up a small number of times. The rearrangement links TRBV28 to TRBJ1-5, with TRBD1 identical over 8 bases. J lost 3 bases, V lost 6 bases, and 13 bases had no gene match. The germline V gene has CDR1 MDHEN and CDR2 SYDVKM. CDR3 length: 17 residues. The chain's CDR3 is CASSRPRQGRANQPQHF. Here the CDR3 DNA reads TGTGCCAGCAGCCGCCCTCGACAGGGGCGCGCCAATCAGCCCCAGCATTTT. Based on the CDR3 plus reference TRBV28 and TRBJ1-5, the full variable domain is DVKVTQSSRYLVKRTGEKVFLECVQDMDHENMFWYRQDPGLGLRLIYFSYDVKMKEKGDIPEGYSVSREKKERFSLILESASTNQTSMYLCASSRPRQGRANQPQHFGDGTRLSIL.

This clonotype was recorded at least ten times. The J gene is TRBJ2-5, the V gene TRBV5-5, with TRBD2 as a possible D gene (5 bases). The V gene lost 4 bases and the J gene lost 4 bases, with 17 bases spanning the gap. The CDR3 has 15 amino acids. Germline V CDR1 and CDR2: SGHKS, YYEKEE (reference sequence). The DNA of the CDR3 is TGTGCCAGCAGCCCCCATCAGCGGACCGGAGAGACCCAGTACTTC. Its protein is CASSPHQRTGETQYF.

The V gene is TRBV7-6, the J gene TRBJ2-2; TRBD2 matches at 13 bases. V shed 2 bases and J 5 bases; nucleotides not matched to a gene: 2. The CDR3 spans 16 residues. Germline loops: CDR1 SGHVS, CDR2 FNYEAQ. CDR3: CASSLLGLAGTGELFF. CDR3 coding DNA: TGTGCCAGCAGCTTACTGGGACTAGCGGGGACCGGGGAGCTGTTTTTT.

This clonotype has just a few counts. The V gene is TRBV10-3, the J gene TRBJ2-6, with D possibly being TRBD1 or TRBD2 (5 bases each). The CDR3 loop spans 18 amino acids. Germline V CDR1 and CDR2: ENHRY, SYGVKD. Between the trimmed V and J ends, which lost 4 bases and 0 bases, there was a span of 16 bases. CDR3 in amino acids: CAISGFGGRNSGANVLTF. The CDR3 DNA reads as TGTGCCATCAGTGGCTTTGGGGGTCGAAACTCTGGGGCCAACGTCCTGACTTTC.